The 7 T cell receptor beta chains given below trace back to one sample, sequenced in a study of shared clonotypes between healthy human individuals. The method was immunoSEQ multiplex PCR; TCRdb's version includes in-frame clones alone and lacks a portion of them. Of about 2 million clones listed, over 85% were seen once; the top ten hold 0.95% to 1.5%. Selected positively for CCR7 and CD45RO-negative, naive CD8 cells excluded terminally differentiated effector memory CD45RA+ cells. Sequenced: naive CD8+ T cells sorted from blood. These receptors were obtained from a man aged 18 to 35 in good health.

This sequence joins TRBV5-6 and TRBJ2-1; D remains unclear. CDR1 and CDR2 from the germline V gene are SGHDT and YYEEEE. The CDR3 is 17 amino acids. V was shortened by 4 bases and J by 2 bases, with 19 bases between the two germline ends. Here the CDR3 reads CASSRRPGSGPYNEQFF. As DNA, the CDR3 is TGTGCCAGCAGCCGACGGCCGGGCAGTGGGCCCTACAATGAGCAGTTCTTC. The entire variable domain, with the rest obtained from reference TRBV5-6 and TRBJ2-1, is as follows: DAGVTQSPTHLIKTRGQQVTLRCSPKSGHDTVSWYQQALGQGPQFIFQYYEEEERQRGNFPDRFSGHQFPNYSSELNVNALLLGDSALYLCASSRRPGSGPYNEQFFGPGTRLTVL.

The chain recombines TRBV7-3 with TRBJ2-3; D call uncertain. The V gene's germline CDR1 is SGHTA and CDR2 FQGTGA. Trimming removed 6 bases from V and 0 bases from J, with 10 bases in between. This CDR3 region has 14 residues. As DNA, the CDR3 is TGTGCCAGCAGTCCCGGTGTTAGCACAGATACGCAGTATTTT. Translating it yields CASSPGVSTDTQYF.

V is TRBV27 and J is TRBJ2-7; possible D gene TRBD1, 5 bases. V lost 5 bases and J lost 1, with 12 bases in between. Germline-derived CDR1 and CDR2 are MNHEY and SMNVEV (reference sequence). The CDR3 covers 14 residues. In nucleotides, the CDR3 is TGTGCCAGCAGTGCTCTATCAGGGTCCTACGAGCAGTACTTC. It translates to CASSALSGSYEQYF.

Note on this clone: The identical CDR3 is also encoded by other nucleotide sequences in the sample. As DNA, the CDR3 is TGTGCCAGCAGCTGGGGACAGGGCTTCTACGAGCAGTACTTC. Its protein is CASSWGQGFYEQYF. V is TRBV11-2 and J is TRBJ2-7; 9 bases line up with TRBD1. CDR1 is SGHAT, CDR2 FQNNGV, per germline. Trimming cost V 4 bases and J 3 bases; bases outside gene matches: 4. The CDR3 sequence is 14 residues long.

V is TRBV4-1 and J is TRBJ1-6; D gene uncertain. The germline gives CDR1 MGHRA, CDR2 YSYEKL. The CDR3 is 15 amino acids. Trimming took off 1 base at V and 4 bases at J, with 8 bases between the two ends. The CDR3 here is CASSQGGGYNSPLHF. DNA for the CDR3: TGCGCCAGCAGCCAAGGGGGAGGGTATAATTCACCCCTCCACTTT.

A single count supports this clone. This chain connects TRBV5-6 to TRBJ1-5; the D is unclear. The length of the CDR3 is 13 residues. The germline gives CDR1 SGHDT, CDR2 YYEEEE. Trimming cost V 4 bases and J 3 bases, with 8 bases left between them. CDR3 coding DNA: TGTGCCAGCAGCCCGGGCCTCAATCAGCCCCAGCATTTT. Its protein product is CASSPGLNQPQHF.

The rearrangement uses TRBV19 and TRBJ1-2; weak D call: TRBD1 (6 bases). There are 13 residues in the CDR3. Trimming cost V 6 bases and J 5 bases, with 13 bases left between them. Germline V gene sequence: CDR1 LNHDA, CDR2 SQIVND (reference sequence). The CDR3 nucleotides are TGTGCCAGTAGCCGAGACAGGTTTTATGGCTACACCTTC. Translating it yields CASSRDRFYGYTF.